A selection of T cell receptor beta chains follows, all from one sample in a study of T cells after posttransplantation cyclophosphamide. The repertoire was sequenced with immunoSEQ multiplex PCR; TCRdb's copy has only in-frame clones and lacks some. The sample lists around 9,000 clones, over 75% occurring once. Specimen: PBMCs, collected after allogeneic stem cell transplant with posttransplant cyclophosphamide. The receptors stem from a female patient aged 35-55 years who received an allogeneic stem cell transplant from an unrelated donor, was CMV-positive, and had no GVHD. Some T cells may be transferred from the graft donor. Each CDR3 is given with its conserved first and last residue. D genes are given only for firm matches. Clone size is not always given. Where it is, it says once, few, many or a class for expanded clones.

d_call,clone_size,cdr3_length,v_call,j_call,cdr3_nt,cdr3_aa
NA,NA,13,TRBV29-1,TRBJ1-2,TGCAGCGTTGACCTTAAGGGGTCGGATGGCTACACCTTC,CSVDLKGSDGYTF
TRBD1,NA,17,TRBV7-3,TRBJ1-6,TGTGCCAGCAGCTTGAGGGACAGTCGCTCCTATAATTCACCCCTCCACTTT,CASSLRDSRSYNSPLHF
TRBD2,NA,14,TRBV15,TRBJ2-1,TGTGCCACCAGCCCGCGGACTAGTCGAAATGAGCAGTTCTTC,CATSPRTSRNEQFF
TRBD1,NA,16,TRBV2,TRBJ1-6,TGTGCCAGCAGGGCTGGACAGGGGGGAGGTAATTCACCCCTCCACTTT,CASRAGQGGGNSPLHF
NA,NA,13,TRBV19,TRBJ1-2,TGTGCCAGTAGTATAGGACAACCCTATGGCTACACCTTC,CASSIGQPYGYTF
NA,NA,14,TRBV5-1,TRBJ2-1,TGCGCCAGCAGCTCCCGGGGTTTACTTAATGAGCAGTTCTTC,CASSSRGLLNEQFF
NA,large,14,TRBV10-3,TRBJ1-4,TGTGCCATCAGTGAGCCCGGGAATAATGAAAAACTGTTTTTT,CAISEPGNNEKLFF
TRBD2,NA,18,TRBV7-2,TRBJ2-5,TGTGCCAGCAGCCCTTCACCCTTAGTTAGCGGGGGGGTGGAGACCCAGTACTTC,CASSPSPLVSGGVETQYF
TRBD1,NA,15,TRBV10-3,TRBJ1-2,TGTGCCATCAGTGCCACAGGGGGACAAGACCAGGGCTACACCTTC,CAISATGGQDQGYTF
TRBD2,NA,15,TRBV28,TRBJ2-3,TGTGCCAGCAGGGTGGCGGGGGAGAGCACAGATACGCAGTATTTT,CASRVAGESTDTQYF
NA,NA,15,TRBV4-2,TRBJ1-5,TGTGCCAGCAGCCCCCGGGACAATAGCAATCAGCCCCAGCATTTT,CASSPRDNSNQPQHF
TRBD2,NA,14,TRBV7-8,TRBJ2-7,TGTGCCAGCAGCTTAGTACGCGGGGGGGGCGAGCAGTACTTC,CASSLVRGGGEQYF
TRBD2,NA,17,TRBV19,TRBJ2-1,TGTGCCAGTAGTAAACCTCCTCTAGCGGGGCCCTACAATGAGCAGTTCTTC,CASSKPPLAGPYNEQFF
TRBD2,NA,17,TRBV11-3,TRBJ2-3,TGTGCCAGCAGCCCAAGAACTAGCGGGGGGGCGTTGGATACGCAGTATTTT,CASSPRTSGGALDTQYF
NA,NA,16,TRBV7-9,TRBJ1-5,TGTGCCAGCAGCTTCGGAATGGGGGGGAGCAATCAGCCCCAGCATTTT,CASSFGMGGSNQPQHF
TRBD2,NA,15,TRBV18,TRBJ2-2,TGTGCCAGCTCAGGGACTAGCGACAGCACCGGGGAGCTGTTTTTT,CASSGTSDSTGELFF
TRBD1,NA,13,TRBV29-1,TRBJ2-1,TGCAGCGTCAGGGGGATCTCCTACAATGAGCAGTTCTTC,CSVRGISYNEQFF
TRBD1,few,14,TRBV4-3,TRBJ2-7,TGCGCCAGCAGCCTCAACAGGGGACCCTACGAGCAGTACTTC,CASSLNRGPYEQYF
NA,NA,14,TRBV29-1,TRBJ2-7,TGCAGCGTCGCTTCAGGGTTACTCTCCTACGAGCAGTACTTC,CSVASGLLSYEQYF
TRBD1,NA,14,TRBV5-8,TRBJ2-7,TGTGCCAGCAGCTTGGCGGGACAGATCTACGAGCAGTACTTC,CASSLAGQIYEQYF
NA,NA,14,TRBV19,TRBJ1-1,TGTGCCAGTAGTATCCGGTCAACTAACACTGAAGCTTTCTTT,CASSIRSTNTEAFF
TRBD1,NA,13,TRBV5-1,TRBJ2-7,TGCGCCAGCAGCCCGACAGGGAACTACGAGCAGTACTTC,CASSPTGNYEQYF
TRBD2,NA,14,TRBV4-3,TRBJ2-5,TGCGCCAGCAGTCTTACTAGCGGAGGAGAGACCCAGTACTTC,CASSLTSGGETQYF
NA,few,14,TRBV5-6,TRBJ1-3,TGTGCCAGCAGCTTGGGGAGGGGTAGAAACACCATATATTTT,CASSLGRGRNTIYF
NA,NA,14,TRBV28,TRBJ1-5,TGTGCCAGCACGGCAGAGCAGGGGTATCAGCCCCAGCATTTT,CASTAEQGYQPQHF
TRBD1,NA,11,TRBV19,TRBJ1-2,TGTGCCAGCCGGACAGGGGATGGCTACACCTTC,CASRTGDGYTF